The rows below give T cell receptor beta chains drawn from one sample of a study of cytomegalovirus exposure and HLA in healthy donors. Sequencing used immunoSEQ multiplex PCR; TCRdb keeps in-frame clones, though not all of them. The profile shows 110,000 to 150,000 clones, roughly three quarters of them singletons. Specimen: PBMCs. The receptor source for this set is a female donor in good health and CMV-seronegative. Both conserved end residues are part of each CDR3.

v_call	j_call	cdr3_aa
TRBV2	TRBJ2-1	CASSDWALAVLGNEQFF
TRBV5-1	TRBJ1-1	CASSQQGAPGEAFF
TRBV5-1	-	CASSLGIVATYEQYF
TRBV28	TRBJ2-5	CASSGGETQYF
TRBV28	TRBJ2-1	CASSLRSTGTNEQFF
TRBV7-8	TRBJ2-7	CASSFSSSSRNLHEQYF
TRBV12-5	TRBJ1-2	CASGLVNPGTGNYGYTF
TRBV6-5	TRBJ1-1	CATSGVVGTEAFF
TRBV28	TRBJ1-1	CASSNLGREAFF
TRBV19	TRBJ1-5	CASSRDRGSVGNQPQHF
TRBV28	TRBJ1-5	CASSSLSDKLNQPQHF
TRBV7-9	TRBJ2-3	CASSSDRDSNTDTQYF
TRBV27	TRBJ2-2	CASSDPRVSGGYTGELFF
TRBV30	-	CAWSLQGLAYEQYF
TRBV9	TRBJ1-2	CASSVMDRWLGYGYTF
TRBV19	TRBJ1-5	CASTQAGAVQPQHF
TRBV5-1	TRBJ2-1	CASRGTSGIRNEQFF
TRBV7-3	TRBJ2-1	CASSRRLAGANEQFF
TRBV2	TRBJ1-2	CASSEQGPIRRGYTF
TRBV5-1	TRBJ2-7	CASSLWGAGTGVSYEQYF
TRBV2	TRBJ1-5	CASSRQINQPQHF
TRBV5-1	TRBJ1-6	CASSSLTDYNSPLHF
TRBV20-1	TRBJ1-2	CSIRQGYGYTF
TRBV5-1	TRBJ2-7	CASSLVQGNEQYF
TRBV29-1	TRBJ2-2	CSVGRQGGPGELFF
TRBV28	TRBJ2-7	CASSQTGTSGYEQYF
TRBV11-3	TRBJ2-1	CASTLRGRGYNEQFF
TRBV19	TRBJ2-1	CASMNILSYNEQFF
TRBV5-4	TRBJ2-1	CASSGTVSYNEQFF
TRBV30	TRBJ1-2	CASGGMGLGGYTF
TRBV6-1	TRBJ1-5	CASSEGQGYYQPQHF
TRBV5-4	TRBJ2-2	CASSLTRTGRTGELFF
TRBV2	TRBJ1-2	CASRGDTLPNYGYTF
TRBV11-1	TRBJ2-2	CASSLNSGGTGELFF
TRBV7-9	TRBJ2-2	CASSFLTGELFF
TRBV7-6	TRBJ1-1	CASSLVHAGMNTEAFF
TRBV19	TRBJ1-5	CASERTGNQPQHF
TRBV6-5	TRBJ2-7	CASSSTGTGIYEQYF
TRBV5-1	TRBJ2-1	CASSLETGETNEQFF
TRBV6-5	TRBJ2-1	CASESQNDNEQFF
TRBV28	TRBJ2-3	CASSFPFTDTQYF
TRBV25-1	TRBJ2-3	CASSPPWAGTDTQYF
TRBV19	TRBJ2-3	CASSTDRGADTQYF
TRBV15	TRBJ2-3	CATSRDPGATDTQYF
TRBV10-3	TRBJ1-2	CAIGEVGNYGYTF
TRBV5-1	TRBJ2-7	CASSFDSPYEQYF
TRBV11-2	TRBJ2-6	CASSSPQGKLAGANVLTF
TRBV14	TRBJ1-2	CASSPLRQGYGYTF
TRBV7-3	TRBJ1-6	CASSSDRGLPLHF
TRBV11-1	TRBJ2-3	CASSILAGNTDTQYF
TRBV10-3	TRBJ2-7	CARKQQILLDYEQYF
TRBV9	TRBJ2-1	CASSPREGLGNEQFF
TRBV10-3	TRBJ2-7	CATTRGGRASYEQYF
TRBV9	TRBJ1-1	CASSVARIAGQKAFF
TRBV7-9	TRBJ1-2	CASSLVGGRGYTF
TRBV6-6	TRBJ2-1	CASSQRNLEQFF